The sequence of this T cell receptor beta chain was determined in a study of shared clonotypes between healthy human individuals. In the study overall: The study drew on two women and three men aged 18 to 49 as donors.

In replicate PCRs of unsorted PBMC, approximately 310 ng DNA, around 30,000 T cell genomes, was used. Ten immunoSEQ deep assay plates were used by the authors to sequence unsorted PBMC DNA. Libraries were prepared by immunoSEQ multiplex PCR; TCRdb keeps only in-frame clonotypes and omits some of them. The top ten hold 12% of the sample, which has hundreds of thousands of clones, roughly 79% seen once. Donors, without exception, were Caucasian adults residing in Nashville, Tennessee. The germline V gene has CDR1 SGHRS and CDR2 YFSETQ. This CDR3 contains 18 residues. J gave up 0 bases and V 2 bases, and 8 bases lay outside the gene matches.

What was sequenced was PBMCs. The source is a woman aged 40-49 years in good health. Some clones in this sample may be carry-over from other donors' samples. This chain connects TRBV5-1 to TRBJ2-1; 10 nucleotides match TRBD2. The CDR3 DNA reads as TGCGCCAGCAGCTTTAGGACTAGCGGTTCGTCCTCCTACAATGAGCAGTTCTTC. This translates into CASSFRTSGSSSYNEQFF.